These 19 T cell receptor beta chains came from one sample sequenced in a study of cytomegalovirus exposure and HLA in healthy donors. The PCR used 60 Vbeta and 13 Jbeta primers. Clones were read by immunoSEQ multiplex PCR, and TCRdb kept only the in-frame ones, dropping some. The sample includes around 140,000 clones, 75% to 85% of them seen just once. The sample consisted of PBMCs. These receptors all come from a man aged 35-49 years in good health and CMV-seronegative.

This rearrangement joins TRBV5-6 to TRBJ2-1, with 12 bases that match TRBD2. The V gene's germline CDR1 is SGHDT and CDR2 YYEEEE. This CDR3 has 16 residues. V trimming: 6 bases; J trimming: 8 bases; junction bases outside the gene matches: 12. CDR3 sequence (DNA): TGTGCCAGCACCACGAGGTGGCTAGCGGGGGGGTATGAGCAGTTCTTC. Translated, it gives CASTTRWLAGGYEQFF.

V is TRBV5-1 and J is TRBJ2-5, with D maybe TRBD2 (8 bases). V was pared by 0 bases and J by 0 bases, with 15 bases between. The germline CDR1 and CDR2 sequences are SGHRS and YFSETQ. The CDR3 is 17 amino acids. CDR3 amino acids: CASSLEGASGYQETQYF. CDR3 nucleotides: TGCGCCAGCAGCTTGGAGGGGGCTAGCGGGTACCAAGAGACCCAGTACTTC.

This clone has a single count. The rearrangement links TRBV4-1 to TRBJ1-1, with D possibly being TRBD1 (5 bases). V was clipped by 1 base and J by 1 base, with 7 bases between them. Germline V lookup: CDR1 MGHRA, CDR2 YSYEKL. This CDR3 is 14 amino acids long. The DNA of the CDR3 is TGCGCCAGCAGCCAAGTAGGGGAGAACACTGAAGCTTTCTTT. This codes for CASSQVGENTEAFF.

The chain couples TRBV6-5 to TRBJ1-5, with D possibly matching TRBD1 (5 bases). The germline gives CDR1 MNHEY, CDR2 SVGAGI. This CDR3 has 14 residues. The V end was cut by 2 bases, the J end by 7 bases, with 12 bases between. The CDR3 protein is CASSYDDRSQPQHF. CDR3 sequence (DNA): TGTGCCAGCAGTTACGACGACAGATCCCAGCCCCAGCATTTT.

The chain uses TRBV19 and TRBJ2-1; TRBD1 matches 8 bases. Germline-derived CDR1 and CDR2 are LNHDA and SQIVND (reference sequence). The CDR3 runs to 17 residues. V dropped 3 bases and J dropped 1; count of bases not matched to a gene: 8. The CDR3 coding sequence is TGTGCCAGTAGTATCTCTCCAGGGGGCAGTTCCTACAATGAGCAGTTCTTC. Translation: CASSISPGGSSYNEQFF.

Here the CDR3 reads CASSPGLRGYTF. The CDR3 DNA sequence: TGTGCCAGCAGCCCAGGGCTCAGAGGCTACACCTTC. The chain joins TRBV7-9 to TRBJ1-2; D perhaps matches TRBD1 (5 bases). The CDR3 loop spans 12 amino acids. The germline V gene encodes CDR1 SEHNR and CDR2 FQNEAQ (reference sequence). Trimming stripped 5 bases from V and 8 bases from J, with 12 bases between.

V usage is TRBV19 and J usage is TRBJ1-2; perhaps TRBD1 as D (5 bases). The CDR3 length is 14 residues. Germline CDR1 is LNHDA and CDR2 is SQIVND (reference sequence). V lost 4 bases and J lost 4, with 13 bases in between. As DNA, the CDR3 is TGTGCCAGTAGTACCGACAGCAAAATCTATGGCTACACCTTC. Translated, it gives CASSTDSKIYGYTF.

The chain joins TRBV7-2 to TRBJ2-1, with 11 positions matching TRBD2. The germline gives CDR1 SGHTA, CDR2 FQGNSA. The trim removed 3 bases at V and 8 bases at J, leaving 6 bases unmatched. There are 15 residues in the CDR3. The CDR3 loop is CASSFLSGGAYEQFF. The CDR3 nucleotides read TGTGCCAGCAGCTTCCTTAGCGGGGGGGCGTATGAGCAGTTCTTC.

This clone is a singleton in its sample. The chain carries TRBV5-5 and TRBJ1-5; TRBD1 matches at 12 bases. In germline, CDR1 is SGHKS, CDR2 YYEKEE (reference sequence). This CDR3 spans 18 amino acids. The trim removed 3 bases at V and 6 bases at J, leaving 13 bases unmatched. CDR3 DNA sequence: TGTGCCAGCAGCTCCCTTACCGGGACAGGGGGCGCGGGTCAGCCCCAGCATTTT. Amino acid sequence: CASSSLTGTGGAGQPQHF.

The chain combines TRBV9 with TRBJ1-6; possible D gene TRBD1, 5 bases. This CDR3 is 15 amino acids long. With 0 bases removed from V and 5 bases from J, the gap between germline ends came to 9 bases. Germline CDR1 reads SGDLS; CDR2 reads YYNGEE. The CDR3, as DNA: TGTGCCAGCAGCGTAGAAGTAGGGGATAATTCACCCCTCCACTTT. Its protein product is CASSVEVGDNSPLHF.

This clone was seen once. This sequence joins TRBV5-8 and TRBJ1-3; 10 bases are shared with TRBD1. The ends lost 5 bases at V and 2 bases at J; junction bases unmatched: 4. This CDR3 spans 15 amino acids. Germline V gene sequence: CDR1 SGHTS, CDR2 YDEGEE. The CDR3 loop is CASSLGQGAGNTIYF. CDR3 DNA sequence: TGTGCCAGCAGTCTCGGACAGGGGGCTGGAAACACCATATATTTT.

CDR3 nucleotide sequence: TGTGCCAGCAGTGAATTAGCCAGGGTGGCCACCGGGGAGCTGTTTTTT. This encodes CASSELARVATGELFF. The chain carries TRBV6-1 and TRBJ2-2; D is possibly TRBD1 (5 bases). Looked up from germline, CDR1 is MNHNS and CDR2 is SASEGT. The V and J ends lost 2 bases and 4 bases respectively, with 14 bases between them. This CDR3 comprises 16 residues.

This chain links TRBV30 with TRBJ2-3, with TRBD2 matching 7 bases. Germline assignment: CDR1 GTSNPN and CDR2 SVGIG (reference sequence). The J segment lost 9 bases and the V segment lost 4 bases, leaving 4 bases of the junction unmatched. This CDR3 contains 11 residues. The DNA for the CDR3 is TGTGCCTGGACCCAGGGAGGGACGCAGTATTTT. It encodes CAWTQGGTQYF.

The sample holds a few counts of this clone. This chain joins TRBV5-1 and TRBJ1-1; D gene uncertain. Germline loops: CDR1 SGHRS, CDR2 YFSETQ. The CDR3 is made up of 12 amino acids. Trimming left V 0 bases short and J 8 bases short, with 8 bases between. The CDR3 reads CASSLGGREAFF. CDR3 DNA sequence: TGCGCCAGCAGCTTGGGAGGGAGGGAAGCTTTCTTT.

The genes are TRBV9 and TRBJ2-5; TRBD2 aligns across 13 bases. CDR3 length: 16 amino acids. From germline, CDR1 is SGDLS and CDR2 YYNGEE. The V and J ends lost 1 base and 5 bases, in that order; junction bases with no gene match: 5. CDR3 sequence reads: CASSVTSGGAEETQYF. The CDR3 bases are TGTGCCAGCAGCGTAACTAGCGGGGGGGCCGAGGAGACCCAGTACTTC. The variable domain in full, completed from reference TRBV9 and TRBJ2-5, reads DSGVTQTPKHLITATGQRVTLRCSPRSGDLSVYWYQQSLDQGLQFLIQYYNGEERAKGNILERFSAQQFPDLHSELNLSSLELGDSALYFCASSVTSGGAEETQYFGPGTRLLVL.

The chain combines TRBV29-1 with TRBJ2-1, with TRBD1 as a possible D gene (9 bases). The CDR3 has 19 amino acids. Between the trimmed V and J ends, which lost 3 bases and 0 bases, there was a span of 24 bases. Germline assignment: CDR1 SQVTM and CDR2 ANQGSEA. The CDR3 DNA follows: TGCAGCGTTGACCTAGTATTAGCGGGACAGGGTTTCTCCTACAATGAGCAGTTCTTC. Amino acid sequence: CSVDLVLAGQGFSYNEQFF.

The chain uses TRBV5-6 and TRBJ1-2; the D gene is possibly TRBD1 (5 bases). V gave up 2 bases and J gave up 6 bases, with 8 bases separating them. The germline CDR1 and CDR2 sequences are SGHDT and YYEEEE. The length of the CDR3 is 12 residues. CDR3 DNA: TGTGCCAGCAGCTTCAGGGTAGATGGCTACACCTTC. Translated: CASSFRVDGYTF.

The chain recombines TRBV18 with TRBJ1-4, with 7 bases matching TRBD1. J lost 8 bases, V lost 0 bases, and 9 bases had no gene match. This CDR3 is built from 16 residues. The V gene's germline CDR1 is KGHSH and CDR2 LQKENI. The CDR3 DNA reads TGTGCCAGCTCACCACCGTCAGGGGGGAGTGGAGAAAAACTGTTTTTT. It is translated as CASSPPSGGSGEKLFF.

This clone came up a few times. This rearrangement joins TRBV9 to TRBJ1-2; 7 bases match TRBD1. There are 16 residues in the CDR3. Germline values: CDR1 SGDLS, CDR2 YYNGEE. Trimming at V came to 2 bases and at J to 2 bases, leaving 9 bases not matched to a gene. In DNA, the CDR3 is TGTGCCAGCAGCGTCGCGGCTCCGACAGGGAACTATGGCTACACCTTC. It translates to CASSVAAPTGNYGYTF. The full variable domain, with the rest looked up from reference TRBV9 and TRBJ1-2, is DSGVTQTPKHLITATGQRVTLRCSPRSGDLSVYWYQQSLDQGLQFLIQYYNGEERAKGNILERFSAQQFPDLHSELNLSSLELGDSALYFCASSVAAPTGNYGYTFGSGTRLTVV.